This TCR beta chain came from a study of neurological immune-mediated disorders (dated by TCRdb to the late 2010s). Concerning the study at large: Peripheral blood TCR-beta repertoires from HTLV-I-associated myelopathy (HAM/TSP) patients, multiple sclerosis patients and healthy controls were compared by UMI-based sequencing. Alongside PBMC samples, the set of some 98 TCR-beta libraries contained longitudinal samples, technical triplicates, and paired CD4+ and CD8+ T-cell subsets that had been sorted. Longitudinal HAM/TSP and healthy donors had 3 time-points each (about 3-45 month intervals). The cohort included roughly 71 subjects: about 15 with HAM/TSP, approximately 35 with multiple sclerosis, and 20 healthy controls. The paper's findings and limits, for the study overall: TCR clonal expansion was highest in HAM/TSP patients and lowest in MS patients, with MS patients falling below even healthy controls. Expanded clones from different subjects shared no identical CDR3 amino acid sequences, which suggests that TCR-beta repertoires were private in all groups.

This clonotype was detected ten times or more. Its antigen target is currently unknown. Base qualities are not at hand, and no much larger clone is one base apart. The label giving this sample's time point can be read as: longitudinal time-point 1 (baseline). Libraries from unsorted PBMCs were made from 2 million PBMCs kept in RNAlater at -80 degrees C until RNA extraction. Peripheral blood underwent Ficoll-Hypaque density gradient centrifugation to isolate PBMCs, which were then cryopreserved in liquid nitrogen. cDNA was synthesized by template-switch 5'RACE using a primer with a 10-nucleotide random unique molecular identifier that tagged each TCR transcript. Each sequencing run produced over 200 million TCR-beta sequences covering 15-18 subjects. Total RNA was extracted with the RNeasy kit. The KAPA Real-time Library Amplification kit was used to amplify TCR-beta VDJ regions with primers targeting the TCR constant region and the 5'RACE anchor. Sample indexes and Illumina adaptors were added in a first PCR, and a second PCR then increased library yield. The roughly 650 bp TCR product was size-selected on a 2% E-gel SizeSelection system after Ampure bead purification. Before pooling, library quality was checked on a Bioanalyzer, concentration was measured with Qubit, and libraries were quantified with the Kapa Library Quantification kit. An Illumina HiSeq 2500 was used to sequence the libraries paired-end at 2 x 150 bp. To increase sequence diversity, about 23-30% phiX was spiked into each library pool. On the authors' methods: Quality-filtered reads were processed with the UMI-based MiGEC pipeline, which removed over 85% of raw TCR sequences during error correction. IMGT germline references were used for aligning VDJ genes, and each clonotype was defined as a unique CDR3 amino acid sequence together with its V-J genes. Clonal expansion, Shannon diversity and CDR3 relatedness were evaluated with VDJtools (CalcPairwiseDistances, ClusterSamples), while phylogenetic trees were built in CLCbio workbench. Clones with at least 8 unique UMIs were defined as expanded, with this threshold being based on coefficient-of-variation modelling across technical triplicates. The public sequencing data were trimmed at Q25 with fastp and processed into clonotypes with MiXCR by TCRdb, which kept only in-frame beta chains. Rows matching on CDR3 protein sequence are summarized as one entry with the most common DNA and genes. TCRdb's processing, not the study's, gives the V and J calls here. For this sample there are over 55,000 distinct CDR3 sequences; around 10% appear just once. Together, the top ten hold approximately 6.6% of the sample.

The germline V gene provides CDR1 SGHDT and CDR2 YYEEEE. Here V drops 1 base and J drops 5 bases, and the junction holds 2 bases not matched to any gene. Counted from cysteine to phenylalanine, this CDR3 has 16 amino acids. Just the 48-base CDR3 DNA is kept, in frame starting at base 1. The chain links TRBV5-6 with TRBJ2-1, and TRBD2 matches 14 of the central bases. The TCR comes from a male donor with HTLV-1-associated myelopathy (HAM/TSP). Sequenced material: PBMCs. The nucleotide sequence is given as TGTGCCAGCAGCTTGATGGGACTAGCGGGGGACAATGAGCAGTTCTTC. Its protein reads: CASSLMGLAGDNEQFF.